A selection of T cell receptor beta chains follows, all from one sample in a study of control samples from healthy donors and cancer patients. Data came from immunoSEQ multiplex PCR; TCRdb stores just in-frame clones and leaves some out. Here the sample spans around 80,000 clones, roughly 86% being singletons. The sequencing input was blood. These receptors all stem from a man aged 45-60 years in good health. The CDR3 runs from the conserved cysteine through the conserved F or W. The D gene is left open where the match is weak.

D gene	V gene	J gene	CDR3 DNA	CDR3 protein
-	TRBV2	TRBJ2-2	TGTGCCAGCAGTGAGGACCTGGGCGGCGCCGGGGAGCTGTTTTTT	CASSEDLGGAGELFF
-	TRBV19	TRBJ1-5	TGTGCCAGTACCCTGAGACTGGCCCAGCCCCAGCATTTT	CASTLRLAQPQHF
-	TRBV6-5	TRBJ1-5	TGTGCCAGCAGTCTAACCGGGCCGCAGGCTCAACCCCAGCATTTT	CASSLTGPQAQPQHF
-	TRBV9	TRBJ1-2	TGTGCCAGCAGCCCGGATCTAGGGGGATCCTATGGCTACACCTTC	CASSPDLGGSYGYTF
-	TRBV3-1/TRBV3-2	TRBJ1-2	TGTGCCAGCAGCCCTCACAATAACTATGGCTACACCTTC	CASSPHNNYGYTF
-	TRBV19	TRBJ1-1	TGTGCCAGTAGTATAGCGGGGATCTGGCAGTCGCCTCAGAACACTGAAGCTTTCTTT	CASSIAGIWQSPQNTEAFF
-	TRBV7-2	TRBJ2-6	TGTGCCAGCAGCCCGGTGACATCTGGGGCCAACGTCCTGACTTTC	CASSPVTSGANVLTF
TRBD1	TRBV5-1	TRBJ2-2	TGCGCCAGCAGCCTTCCCACAGGGGCGGCCACCGGGGAGCTGTTTTTT	CASSLPTGAATGELFF
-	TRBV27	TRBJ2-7	TGTGCCAGCAGAGGTCCGGCTTCCTACGAGCAGTACTTC	CASRGPASYEQYF
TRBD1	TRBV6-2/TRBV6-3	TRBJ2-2	TGTGCCAGCAGTTACAATCCAAGGGACAGGGCGAACACCGGGGAGCTGTTTTTT	CASSYNPRDRANTGELFF
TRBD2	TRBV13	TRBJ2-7	TGTGCCAGCAGCTCCGATGGGGTAGCGGGAGGGCGGGTGTACGAGCAGTACTTC	CASSSDGVAGGRVYEQYF
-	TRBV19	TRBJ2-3	TGTGCCAGTAGTATGGAGGGGTCGGGAGATACGCAGTATTTT	CASSMEGSGDTQYF
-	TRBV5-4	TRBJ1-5	TGTGCCAGCAGCCCGGTCGTACAAGATAGCAATCAGCCCCAGCATTTT	CASSPVVQDSNQPQHF